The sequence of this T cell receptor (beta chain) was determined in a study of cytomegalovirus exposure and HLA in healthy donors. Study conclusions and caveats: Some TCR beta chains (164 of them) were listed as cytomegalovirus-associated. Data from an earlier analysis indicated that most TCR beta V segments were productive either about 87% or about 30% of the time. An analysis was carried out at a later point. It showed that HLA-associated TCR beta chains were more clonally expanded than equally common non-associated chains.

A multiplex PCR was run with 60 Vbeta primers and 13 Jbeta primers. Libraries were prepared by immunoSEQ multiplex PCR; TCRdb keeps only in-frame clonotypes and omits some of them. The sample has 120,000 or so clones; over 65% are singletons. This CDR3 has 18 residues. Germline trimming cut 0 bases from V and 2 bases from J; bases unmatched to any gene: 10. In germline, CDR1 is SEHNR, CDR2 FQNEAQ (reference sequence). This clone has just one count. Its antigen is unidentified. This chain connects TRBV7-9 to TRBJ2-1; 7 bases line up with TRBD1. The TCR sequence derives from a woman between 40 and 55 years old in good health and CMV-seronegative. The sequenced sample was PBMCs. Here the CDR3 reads CASSLASTGMAAYNEQFF. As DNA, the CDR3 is TGTGCCAGCAGCTTAGCTTCGACAGGGATGGCAGCCTACAATGAGCAGTTCTTC.